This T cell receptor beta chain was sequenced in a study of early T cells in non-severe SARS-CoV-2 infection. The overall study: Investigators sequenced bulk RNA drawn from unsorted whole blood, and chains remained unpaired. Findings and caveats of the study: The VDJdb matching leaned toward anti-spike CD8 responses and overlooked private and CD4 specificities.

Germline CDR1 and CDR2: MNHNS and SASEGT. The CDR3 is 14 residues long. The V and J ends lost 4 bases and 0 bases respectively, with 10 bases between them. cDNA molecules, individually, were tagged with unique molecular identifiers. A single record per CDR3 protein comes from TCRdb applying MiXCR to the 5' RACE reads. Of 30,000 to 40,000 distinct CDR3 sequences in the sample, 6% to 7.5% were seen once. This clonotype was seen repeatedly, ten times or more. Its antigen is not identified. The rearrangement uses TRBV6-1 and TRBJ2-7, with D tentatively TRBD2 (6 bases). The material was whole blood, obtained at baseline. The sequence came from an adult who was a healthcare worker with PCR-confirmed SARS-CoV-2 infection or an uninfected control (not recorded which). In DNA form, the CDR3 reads TGTGCCAGCAGTGGGGACTGGAGCTCCTACGAGCAGTACGTC. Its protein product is CASSGDWSSYEQYV.